This T cell receptor beta chain was documented in a study of cytomegalovirus exposure and HLA in healthy donors. Looking at the study overall: Out of 398 genotyped donors, roughly 78% belonged to the Caucasian-associated ancestry cluster. General study results and limits: Another analysis was done later, and it associated more than 15,000 TCR beta sequences with HLA alleles at 0.05 false discovery rate. A previous analysis found most TCR beta V segments productive roughly 90% or roughly 30% of the time.

The V gene lost 5 bases and the J gene lost 6 bases, with 19 bases spanning the gap. CDR1 and CDR2 from the germline V gene are GTSNPN and SVGIG (reference sequence). CDR3 length: 15 residues. The study ran its PCR with 60 Vbeta and 13 Jbeta primers. Profiling relied on immunoSEQ multiplex PCR, and the TCRdb table lists in-frame clones only, not all of them. The table has about 210,000 clones, almost 80% seen once. Note on this clone: Its cognate antigen is unknown.

Regarding donors, all were healthy bone marrow donors. The sequence derives from a male donor in good health and CMV-seronegative. V is TRBV30 and J is TRBJ2-2, with TRBD1 as a possible D gene (5 bases). Sample: PBMCs. DNA of the CDR3: TGTGCCTGGGGGGCAGTCCAGGGAAGGTCCGGGGAGCTGTTTTTT. Translating it yields CAWGAVQGRSGELFF.